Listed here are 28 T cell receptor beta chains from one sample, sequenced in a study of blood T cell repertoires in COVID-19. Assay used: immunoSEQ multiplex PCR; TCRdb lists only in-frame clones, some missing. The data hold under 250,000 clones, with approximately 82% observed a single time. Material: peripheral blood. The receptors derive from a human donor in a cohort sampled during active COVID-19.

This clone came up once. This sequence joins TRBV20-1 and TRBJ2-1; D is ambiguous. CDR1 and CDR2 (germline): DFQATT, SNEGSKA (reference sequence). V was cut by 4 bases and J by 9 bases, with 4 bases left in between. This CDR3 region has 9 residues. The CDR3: CSATLEQFF. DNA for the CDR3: TGCAGTGCTACACTTGAGCAGTTCTTC.

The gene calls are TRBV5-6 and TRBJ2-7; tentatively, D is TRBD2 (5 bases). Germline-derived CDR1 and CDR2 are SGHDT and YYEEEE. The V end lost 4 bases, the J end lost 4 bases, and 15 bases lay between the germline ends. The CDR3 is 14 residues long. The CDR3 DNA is TGTGCCAGCAGCCTCCGCGGGCCCCCTTACGAGCAGTACTTC. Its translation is CASSLRGPPYEQYF.

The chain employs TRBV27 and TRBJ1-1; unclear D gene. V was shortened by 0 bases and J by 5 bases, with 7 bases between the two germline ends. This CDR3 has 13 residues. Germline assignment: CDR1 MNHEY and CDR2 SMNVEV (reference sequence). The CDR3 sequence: CASSLSLTTEAFF. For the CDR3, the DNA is TGTGCCAGCAGTTTATCTTTAACTACTGAAGCTTTCTTT.

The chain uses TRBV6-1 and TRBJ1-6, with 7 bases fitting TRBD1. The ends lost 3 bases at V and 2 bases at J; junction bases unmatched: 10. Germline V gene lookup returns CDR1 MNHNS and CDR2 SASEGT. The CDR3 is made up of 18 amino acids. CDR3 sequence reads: CASSEITGQAPYNSPLHF. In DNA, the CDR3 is TGTGCCAGCAGTGAGATTACCGGACAGGCGCCCTATAATTCACCCCTCCACTTT.

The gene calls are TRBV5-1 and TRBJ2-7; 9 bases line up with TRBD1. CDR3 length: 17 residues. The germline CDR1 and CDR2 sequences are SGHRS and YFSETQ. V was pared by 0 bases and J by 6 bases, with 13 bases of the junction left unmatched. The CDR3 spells CASSLARDRAFSTEQYF. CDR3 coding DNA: TGCGCCAGCAGCTTGGCACGGGACAGGGCTTTTAGTACCGAGCAGTACTTC.

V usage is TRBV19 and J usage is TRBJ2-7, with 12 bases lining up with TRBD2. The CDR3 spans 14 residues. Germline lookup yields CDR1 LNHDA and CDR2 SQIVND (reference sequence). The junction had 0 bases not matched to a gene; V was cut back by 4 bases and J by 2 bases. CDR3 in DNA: TGTGCCAGTAGTACTAGCGGGAGGGCCTACGAGCAGTACTTC. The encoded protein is CASSTSGRAYEQYF. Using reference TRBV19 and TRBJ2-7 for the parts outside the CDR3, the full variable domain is DGGITQSPKYLFRKEGQNVTLSCEQNLNHDAMYWYRQDPGQGLRLIYYSQIVNDFQKGDIAEGYSVSREKKESFPLTVTSAQKNPTAFYLCASSTSGRAYEQYFGPGTRLTVT.

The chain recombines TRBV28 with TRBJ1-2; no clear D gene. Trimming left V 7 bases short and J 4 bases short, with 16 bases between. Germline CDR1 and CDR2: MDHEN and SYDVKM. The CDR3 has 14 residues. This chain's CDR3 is CASTINDMVYGYTF. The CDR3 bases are TGTGCCAGCACGATTAACGACATGGTCTATGGCTACACCTTC.

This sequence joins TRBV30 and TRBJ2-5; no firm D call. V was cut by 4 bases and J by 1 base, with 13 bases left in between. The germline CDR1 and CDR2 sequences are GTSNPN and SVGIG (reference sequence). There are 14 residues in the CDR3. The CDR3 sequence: CAWTPRRLQETQYF. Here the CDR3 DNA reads TGTGCCTGGACCCCCCGGCGGCTCCAAGAGACCCAGTACTTC.

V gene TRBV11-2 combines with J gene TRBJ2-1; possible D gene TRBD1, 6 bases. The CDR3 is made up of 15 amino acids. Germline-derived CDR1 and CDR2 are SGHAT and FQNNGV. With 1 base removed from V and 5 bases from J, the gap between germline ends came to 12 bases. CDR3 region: CASSLAPGTHNEQFF. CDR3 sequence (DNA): TGTGCCAGCAGCTTAGCCCCCGGGACACACAATGAGCAGTTCTTC.

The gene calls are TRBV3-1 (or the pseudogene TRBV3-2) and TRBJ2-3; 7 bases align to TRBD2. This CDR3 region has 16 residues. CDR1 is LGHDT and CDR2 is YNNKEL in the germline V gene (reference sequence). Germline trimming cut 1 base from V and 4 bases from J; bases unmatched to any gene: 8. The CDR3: CASSQGAGVRSDTQYF. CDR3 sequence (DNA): TGTGCCAGCAGCCAAGGGGCGGGAGTACGATCAGATACGCAGTATTTT.

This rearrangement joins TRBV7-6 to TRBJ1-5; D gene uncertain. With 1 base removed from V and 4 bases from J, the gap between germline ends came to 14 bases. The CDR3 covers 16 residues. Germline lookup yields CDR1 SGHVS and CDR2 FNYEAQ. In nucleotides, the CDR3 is TGTGCCAGCAGCTTAGAAACCCGAGAGTTGAATCAGCCCCAGCATTTT. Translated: CASSLETRELNQPQHF.

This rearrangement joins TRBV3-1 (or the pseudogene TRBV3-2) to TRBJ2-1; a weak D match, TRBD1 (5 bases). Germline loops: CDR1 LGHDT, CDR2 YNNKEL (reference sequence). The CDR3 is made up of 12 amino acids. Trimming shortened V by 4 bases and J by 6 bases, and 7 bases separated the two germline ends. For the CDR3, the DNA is TGTGCCAGCAGCCGGGGCTCCAATGAGCAGTTCTTC. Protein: CASSRGSNEQFF.

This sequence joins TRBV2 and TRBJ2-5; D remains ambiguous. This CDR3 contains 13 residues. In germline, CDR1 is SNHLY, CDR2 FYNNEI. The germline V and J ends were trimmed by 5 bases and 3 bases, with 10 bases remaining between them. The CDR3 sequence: CASSLLLEETQYF. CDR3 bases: TGTGCCAGCAGTCTTCTCCTTGAAGAGACCCAGTACTTC.

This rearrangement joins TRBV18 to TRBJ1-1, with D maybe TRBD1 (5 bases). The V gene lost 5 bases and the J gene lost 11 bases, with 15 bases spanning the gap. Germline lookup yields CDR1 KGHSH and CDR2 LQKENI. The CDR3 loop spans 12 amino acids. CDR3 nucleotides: TGTGCCAGCTCAACACGGGGGGAGGAGGCTTTCTTT. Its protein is CASSTRGEEAFF.

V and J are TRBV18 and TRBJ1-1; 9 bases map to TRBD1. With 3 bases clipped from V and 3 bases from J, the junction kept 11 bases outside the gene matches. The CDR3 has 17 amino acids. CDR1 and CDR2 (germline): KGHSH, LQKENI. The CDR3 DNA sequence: TGTGCCAGCTCACCCCTCGGGACAGGGAGAACGGACACTGAAGCTTTCTTT. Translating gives CASSPLGTGRTDTEAFF.

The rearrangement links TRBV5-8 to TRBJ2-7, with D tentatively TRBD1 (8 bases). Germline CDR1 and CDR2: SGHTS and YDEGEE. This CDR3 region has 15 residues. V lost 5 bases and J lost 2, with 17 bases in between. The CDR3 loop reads CASRGGTGDAYEQYF. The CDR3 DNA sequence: TGTGCCAGCAGGGGGGGGACAGGAGATGCCTACGAGCAGTACTTC. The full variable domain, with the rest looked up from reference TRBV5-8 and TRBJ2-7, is EAGVTQSPTHLIKTRGQQATLRCSPISGHTSVYWYQQALGLGLQFLLWYDEGEERNRGNFPPRFSGRQFPNYSSELNVNALELEDSALYLCASRGGTGDAYEQYFGPGTRLTVT.

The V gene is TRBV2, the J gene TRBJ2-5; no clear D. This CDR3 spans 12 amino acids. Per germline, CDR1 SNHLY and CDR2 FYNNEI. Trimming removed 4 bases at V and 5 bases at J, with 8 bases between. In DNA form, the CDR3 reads TGTGCCAGCAGTGGGTCCGCGGAGACCCAGTACTTC. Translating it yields CASSGSAETQYF.

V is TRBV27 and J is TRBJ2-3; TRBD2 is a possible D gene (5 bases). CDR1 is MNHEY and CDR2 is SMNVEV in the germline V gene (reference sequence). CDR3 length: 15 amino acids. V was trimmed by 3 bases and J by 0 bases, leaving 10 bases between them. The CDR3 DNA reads TGTGCCAGCAGTTTCGTCGCGGGTAGCACAGATACGCAGTATTTT. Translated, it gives CASSFVAGSTDTQYF.

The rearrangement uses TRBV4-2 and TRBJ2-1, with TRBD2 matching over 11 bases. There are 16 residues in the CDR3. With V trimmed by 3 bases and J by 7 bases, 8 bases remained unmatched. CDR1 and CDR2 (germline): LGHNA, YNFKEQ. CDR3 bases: TGTGCCAGCAGCCACCTACTAGCGGGAGCGGGTAATGAGCAGTTCTTC. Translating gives CASSHLLAGAGNEQFF.

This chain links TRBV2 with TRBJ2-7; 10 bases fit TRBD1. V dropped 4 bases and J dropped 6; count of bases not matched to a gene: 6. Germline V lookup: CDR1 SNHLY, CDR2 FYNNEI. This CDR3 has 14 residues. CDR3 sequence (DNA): TGTGCCAGCAGTGCCGGGACAGGGGTCGGCGAGCAGTACTTC. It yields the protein CASSAGTGVGEQYF.

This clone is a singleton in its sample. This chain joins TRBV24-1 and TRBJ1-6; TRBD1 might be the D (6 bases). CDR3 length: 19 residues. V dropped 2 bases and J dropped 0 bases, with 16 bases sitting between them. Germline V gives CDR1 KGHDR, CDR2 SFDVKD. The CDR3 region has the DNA TGTGCCACCAGTGATTGGAGGACAGTCGCAAACTCCTATAATTCACCCCTCCACTTT. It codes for CATSDWRTVANSYNSPLHF.

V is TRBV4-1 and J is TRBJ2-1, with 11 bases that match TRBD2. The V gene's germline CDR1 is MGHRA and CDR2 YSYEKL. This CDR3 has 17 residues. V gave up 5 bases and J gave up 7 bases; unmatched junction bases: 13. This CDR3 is CASSEIKTSGSLNEQFF. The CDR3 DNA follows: TGCGCCAGCAGCGAGATTAAAACTAGCGGGAGTCTGAATGAGCAGTTCTTC.

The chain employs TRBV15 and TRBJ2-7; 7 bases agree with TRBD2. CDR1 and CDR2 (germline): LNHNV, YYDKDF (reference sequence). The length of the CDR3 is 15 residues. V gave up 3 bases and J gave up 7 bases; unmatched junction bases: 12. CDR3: CATSRGDGRPNEQYF. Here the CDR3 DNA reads TGTGCCACCAGCAGGGGAGACGGGAGGCCTAATGAGCAGTACTTC.

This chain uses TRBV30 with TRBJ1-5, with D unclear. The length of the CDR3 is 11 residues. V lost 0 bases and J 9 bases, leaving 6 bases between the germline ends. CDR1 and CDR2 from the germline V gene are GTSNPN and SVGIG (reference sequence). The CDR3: CAWSVSGPQHF. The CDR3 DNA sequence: TGTGCCTGGAGTGTATCCGGGCCCCAGCATTTT.

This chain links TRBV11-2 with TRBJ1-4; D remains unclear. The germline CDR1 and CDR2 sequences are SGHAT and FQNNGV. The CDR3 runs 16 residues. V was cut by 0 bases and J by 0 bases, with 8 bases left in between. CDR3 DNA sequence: TGTGCCAGCAGCTTAGAGCCCCTAGCAACTAATGAAAAACTGTTTTTT. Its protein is CASSLEPLATNEKLFF.

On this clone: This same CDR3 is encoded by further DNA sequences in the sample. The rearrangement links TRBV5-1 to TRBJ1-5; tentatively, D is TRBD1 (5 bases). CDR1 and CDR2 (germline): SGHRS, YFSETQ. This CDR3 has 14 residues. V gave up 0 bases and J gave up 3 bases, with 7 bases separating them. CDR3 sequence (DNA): TGCGCCAGCAGCTTGGGGGGCCCCAATCAGCCCCAGCATTTT. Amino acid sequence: CASSLGGPNQPQHF.

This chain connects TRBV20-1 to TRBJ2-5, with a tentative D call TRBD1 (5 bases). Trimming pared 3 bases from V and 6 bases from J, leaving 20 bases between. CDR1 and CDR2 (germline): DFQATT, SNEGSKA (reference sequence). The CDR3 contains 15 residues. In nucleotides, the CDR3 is TGCAGTGCTAGTCTGATAGGGCAGGGTCGGAAGACCCAGTACTTC. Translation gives CSASLIGQGRKTQYF.

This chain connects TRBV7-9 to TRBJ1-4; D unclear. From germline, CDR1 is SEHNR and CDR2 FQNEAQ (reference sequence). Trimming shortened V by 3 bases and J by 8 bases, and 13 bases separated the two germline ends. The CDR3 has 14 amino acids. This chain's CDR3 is CASSFSTGGEKLFF. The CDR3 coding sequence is TGTGCCAGCAGCTTTTCAACCGGAGGGGAAAAACTGTTTTTT.